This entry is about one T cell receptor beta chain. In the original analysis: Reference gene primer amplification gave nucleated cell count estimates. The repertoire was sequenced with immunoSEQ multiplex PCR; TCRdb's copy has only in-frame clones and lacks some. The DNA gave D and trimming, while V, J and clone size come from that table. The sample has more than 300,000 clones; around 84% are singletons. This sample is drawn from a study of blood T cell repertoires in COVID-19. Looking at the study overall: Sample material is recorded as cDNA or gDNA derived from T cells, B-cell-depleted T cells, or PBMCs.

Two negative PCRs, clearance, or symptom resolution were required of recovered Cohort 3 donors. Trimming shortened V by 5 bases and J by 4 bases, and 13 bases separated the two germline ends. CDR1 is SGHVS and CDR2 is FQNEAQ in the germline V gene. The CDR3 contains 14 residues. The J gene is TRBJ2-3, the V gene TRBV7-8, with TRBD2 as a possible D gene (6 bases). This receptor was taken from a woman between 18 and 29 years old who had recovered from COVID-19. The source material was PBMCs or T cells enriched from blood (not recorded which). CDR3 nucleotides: TGTGCCAGCAGCAGGGACTCAGCAGCAGATACGCAGTATTTT. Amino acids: CASSRDSAADTQYF.